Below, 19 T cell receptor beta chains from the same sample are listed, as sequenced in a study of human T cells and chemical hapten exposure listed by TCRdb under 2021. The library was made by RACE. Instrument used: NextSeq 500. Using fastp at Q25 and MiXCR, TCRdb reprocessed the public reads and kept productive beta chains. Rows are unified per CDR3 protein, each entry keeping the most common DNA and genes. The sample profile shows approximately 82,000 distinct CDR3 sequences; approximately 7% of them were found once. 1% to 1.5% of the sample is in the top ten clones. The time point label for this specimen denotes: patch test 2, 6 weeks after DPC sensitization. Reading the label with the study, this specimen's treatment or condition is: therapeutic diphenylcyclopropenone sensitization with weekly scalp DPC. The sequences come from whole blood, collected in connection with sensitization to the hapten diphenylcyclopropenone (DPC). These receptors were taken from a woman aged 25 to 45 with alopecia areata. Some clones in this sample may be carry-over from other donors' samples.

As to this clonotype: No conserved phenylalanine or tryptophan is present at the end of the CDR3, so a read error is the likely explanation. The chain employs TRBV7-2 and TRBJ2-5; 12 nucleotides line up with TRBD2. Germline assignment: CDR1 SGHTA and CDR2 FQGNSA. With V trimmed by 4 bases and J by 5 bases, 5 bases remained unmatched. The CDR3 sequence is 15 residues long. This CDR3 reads CASSSSGGAVETQYV. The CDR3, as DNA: TGTGCCAGCAGCTCTAGCGGGGGGGCGGTGGAGACCCAGTACGTC.

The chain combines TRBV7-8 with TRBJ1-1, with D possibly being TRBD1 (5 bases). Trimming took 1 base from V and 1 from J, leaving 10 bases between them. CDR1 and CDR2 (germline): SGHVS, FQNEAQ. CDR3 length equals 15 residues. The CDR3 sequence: CASSLGGARNTEAFF. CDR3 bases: TGTGCCAGCAGCTTAGGAGGGGCCAGGAACACTGAAGCTTTCTTT.

The CDR3 protein is CASSQDRGQSPQPQHF. Written as DNA, the CDR3 is TGTGCCAGCAGCCAAGATCGGGGGCAGTCGCCCCAGCCCCAGCATTTT. The genes are TRBV4-2 and TRBJ1-5, with D possibly matching TRBD1 (6 bases). The V end was cut by 0 bases, the J end by 7 bases, with 16 bases between. CDR1 and CDR2 from the germline V gene are LGHNA and YNFKEQ. The CDR3 runs to 16 residues.

Here the CDR3 DNA reads TGTGCCATCAGAGCCGGGACAGGGGAAGCGGGGGGGCTCTACGAGCAGTACTTC. Protein product: CAIRAGTGEAGGLYEQYF. The chain joins TRBV10-3 to TRBJ2-7, with D possibly being TRBD1 or TRBD2 (10 bases each). The CDR3 has 18 amino acids. The V end lost 6 bases, the J end lost 3 bases, and 27 bases lay between the germline ends. The V gene's germline CDR1 is ENHRY and CDR2 SYGVKD.

The CDR3 bases are TGTGCCAGCAGTGGGGTTTGGGACAGGGGGACTGAAGCTTTCTTT. Residues: CASSGVWDRGTEAFF. The V call is TRBV12-3 or TRBV12-4, the J call TRBJ1-1, with 11 bases identical to TRBD1. Trimming took 5 bases from V and 5 from J; bases not matched to a gene: 7. The CDR3 spans 15 residues.

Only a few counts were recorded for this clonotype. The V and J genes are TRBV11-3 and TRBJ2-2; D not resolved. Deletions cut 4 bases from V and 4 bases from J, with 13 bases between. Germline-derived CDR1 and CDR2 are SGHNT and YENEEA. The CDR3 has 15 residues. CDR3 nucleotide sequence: TGTGCCAGCAGCTCCCCTTTTGGTGCCACCGGGGAGCTGTTTTTT. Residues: CASSSPFGATGELFF.

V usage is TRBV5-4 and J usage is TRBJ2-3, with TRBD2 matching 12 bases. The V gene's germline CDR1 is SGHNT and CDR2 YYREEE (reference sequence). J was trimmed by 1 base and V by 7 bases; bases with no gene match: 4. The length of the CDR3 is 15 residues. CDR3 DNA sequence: TGTGCCAGCGGCAGACTAGCGGGGGGCACAGATACGCAGTATTTT. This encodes CASGRLAGGTDTQYF. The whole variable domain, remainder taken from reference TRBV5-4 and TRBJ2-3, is ETGVTQSPTHLIKTRGQQVTLRCSSQSGHNTVSWYQQALGQGPQFIFQYYREEENGRGNFPPRFSGLQFPNYSSELNVNALELDDSALYLCASGRLAGGTDTQYFGPGTRLTVL.

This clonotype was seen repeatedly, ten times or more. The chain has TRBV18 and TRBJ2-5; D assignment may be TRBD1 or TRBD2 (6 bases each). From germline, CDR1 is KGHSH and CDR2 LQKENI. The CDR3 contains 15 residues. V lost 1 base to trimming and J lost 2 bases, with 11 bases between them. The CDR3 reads CASSPRRGDQETQYF. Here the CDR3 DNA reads TGTGCCAGCTCACCACGAAGGGGGGATCAAGAGACCCAGTACTTC.

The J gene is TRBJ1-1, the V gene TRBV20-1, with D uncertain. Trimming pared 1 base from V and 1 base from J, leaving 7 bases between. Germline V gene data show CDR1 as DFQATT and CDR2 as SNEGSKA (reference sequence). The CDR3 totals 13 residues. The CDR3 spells CSARVPANTEAFF. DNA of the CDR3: TGCAGTGCTAGAGTCCCAGCGAACACTGAAGCTTTCTTT.

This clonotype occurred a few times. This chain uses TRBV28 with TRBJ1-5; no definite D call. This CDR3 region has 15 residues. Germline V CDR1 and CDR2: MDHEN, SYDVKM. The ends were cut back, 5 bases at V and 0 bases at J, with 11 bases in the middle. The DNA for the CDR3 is TGTGCCAGCAGTGGACCGCCTCGTAGCAATCAGCCCCAGCATTTT. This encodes CASSGPPRSNQPQHF. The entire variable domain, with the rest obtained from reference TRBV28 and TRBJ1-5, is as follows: DVKVTQSSRYLVKRTGEKVFLECVQDMDHENMFWYRQDPGLGLRLIYFSYDVKMKEKGDIPEGYSVSREKKERFSLILESASTNQTSMYLCASSGPPRSNQPQHFGDGTRLSIL.

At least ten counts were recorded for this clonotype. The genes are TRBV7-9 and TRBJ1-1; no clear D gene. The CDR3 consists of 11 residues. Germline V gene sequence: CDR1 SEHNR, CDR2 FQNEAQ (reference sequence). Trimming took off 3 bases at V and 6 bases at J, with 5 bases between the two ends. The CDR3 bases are TGTGCCAGCAGCTTCTTCCCTGAAGCTTTCTTT. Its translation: CASSFFPEAFF.

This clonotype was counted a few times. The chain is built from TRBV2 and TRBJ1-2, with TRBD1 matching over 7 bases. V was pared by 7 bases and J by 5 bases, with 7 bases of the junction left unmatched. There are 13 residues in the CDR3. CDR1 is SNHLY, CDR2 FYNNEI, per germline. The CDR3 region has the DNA TGTGCCAGCACTCCGGGACAGAAGTATGGCTACACCTTC. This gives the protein CASTPGQKYGYTF.

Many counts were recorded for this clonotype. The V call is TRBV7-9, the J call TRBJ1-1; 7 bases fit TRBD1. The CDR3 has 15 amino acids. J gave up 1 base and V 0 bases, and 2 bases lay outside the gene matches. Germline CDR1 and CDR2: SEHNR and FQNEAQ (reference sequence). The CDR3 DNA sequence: TGTGCCAGCAGCTTAGCTACAGGGGAGAACACTGAAGCTTTCTTT. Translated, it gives CASSLATGENTEAFF.

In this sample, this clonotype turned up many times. The CDR3 DNA is TGCAGCGTTGAACGGGGCAGGGGATCCTACGGCTACACCTTC. This gives the protein CSVERGRGSYGYTF. V usage is TRBV29-1 and J usage is TRBJ1-2; tentative D call: TRBD1 (6 bases). The CDR3 has 14 amino acids. Trimming shortened V by 2 bases and J by 8 bases, and 18 bases separated the two germline ends. CDR1 SQVTM and CDR2 ANQGSEA come from the germline V gene.

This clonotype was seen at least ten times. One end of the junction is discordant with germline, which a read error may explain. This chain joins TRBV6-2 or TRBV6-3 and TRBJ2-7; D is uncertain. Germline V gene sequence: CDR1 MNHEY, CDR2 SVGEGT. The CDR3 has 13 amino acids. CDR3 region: CASSYSIIRPPLF. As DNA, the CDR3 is TGTGCCAGCAGTTACTCGATCATTCGGCCCCCACTCTTC.

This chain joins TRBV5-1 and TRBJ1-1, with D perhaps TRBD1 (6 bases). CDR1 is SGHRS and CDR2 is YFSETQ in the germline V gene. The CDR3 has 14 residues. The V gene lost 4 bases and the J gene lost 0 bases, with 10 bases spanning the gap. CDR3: CASSSTGMNTEAFF. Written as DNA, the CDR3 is TGCGCCAGCAGCAGCACAGGGATGAACACTGAAGCTTTCTTT.

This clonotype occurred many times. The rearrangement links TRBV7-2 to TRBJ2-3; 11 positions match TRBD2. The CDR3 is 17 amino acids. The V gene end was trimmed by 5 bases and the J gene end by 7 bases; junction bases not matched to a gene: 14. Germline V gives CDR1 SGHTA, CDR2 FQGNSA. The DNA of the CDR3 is TGTGCCAGCAGCGCTACGAAACTAGCGGGGGTTGCGAATACGCAGTATTTT. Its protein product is CASSATKLAGVANTQYF.

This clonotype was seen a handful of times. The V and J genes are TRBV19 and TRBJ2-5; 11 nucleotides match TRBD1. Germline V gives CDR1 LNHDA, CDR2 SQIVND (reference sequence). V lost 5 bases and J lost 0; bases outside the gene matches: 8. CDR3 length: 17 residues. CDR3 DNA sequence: TGTGCCAGTAGTCCCCCGTGGGGACAGGGGGACCAAGAGACCCAGTACTTC. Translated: CASSPPWGQGDQETQYF.

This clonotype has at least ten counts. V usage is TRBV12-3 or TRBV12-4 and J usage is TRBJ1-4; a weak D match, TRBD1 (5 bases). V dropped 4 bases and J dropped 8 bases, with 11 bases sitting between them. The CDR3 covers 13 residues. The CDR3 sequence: CASSSGIGEKLFF. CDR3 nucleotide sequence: TGTGCCAGCAGTTCAGGGATCGGAGAAAAACTGTTTTTT.